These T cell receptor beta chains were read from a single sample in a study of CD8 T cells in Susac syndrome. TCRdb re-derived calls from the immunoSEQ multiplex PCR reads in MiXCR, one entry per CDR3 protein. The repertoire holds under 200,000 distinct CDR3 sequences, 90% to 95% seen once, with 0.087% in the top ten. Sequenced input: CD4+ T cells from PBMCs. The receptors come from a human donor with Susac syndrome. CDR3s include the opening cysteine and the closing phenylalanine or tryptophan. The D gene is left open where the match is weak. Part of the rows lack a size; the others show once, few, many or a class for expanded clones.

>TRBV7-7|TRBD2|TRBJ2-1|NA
TGTGCTAGCAGCTTAGACGGGGGGGACAATGAGCAGTTCTTC
CASSLDGGDNEQFF
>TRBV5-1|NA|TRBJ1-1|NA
TGCGCCAGCAGCTTGGAGGAGGAAGCTTTCTTT
CASSLEEEAFF
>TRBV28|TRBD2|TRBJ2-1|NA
TGTGCCAGCAGTCTGACTAGCGGGAAGCAGTTCTTC
CASSLTSGKQFF
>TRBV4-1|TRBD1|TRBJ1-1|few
TGCGCCAGCAGCCAACCTTGGGACAGGGGGAACACTGAAGCTTTCTTT
CASSQPWDRGNTEAFF
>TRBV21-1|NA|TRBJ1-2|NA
TGTGCCAGCAGCAAAATAACGGGGGAGATCGATGGCTACACCTTC
CASSKITGEIDGYTF
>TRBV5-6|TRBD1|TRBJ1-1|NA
TGTGCCAGCTGCCCAACCGGGACAGGGGGGTTAAGGAACACTGAAGCTTTCTTT
CASCPTGTGGLRNTEAFF
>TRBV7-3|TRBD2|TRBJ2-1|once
TGTGCCAGCAGCTCGACTAGCGGGAGCAATGAGCAGTTCTTC
CASSSTSGSNEQFF
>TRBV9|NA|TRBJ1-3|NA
TGTGCCAGCAGCCCAGGGAGTTTAAACACCATATATTTT
CASSPGSLNTIYF
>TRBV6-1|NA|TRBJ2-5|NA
TGTGCCAGCAGACAATGGGTCGGGTCGGGTCAGACCCAGTACTTC
CASRQWVGSGQTQYF
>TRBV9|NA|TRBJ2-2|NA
TGTGCCAGCAGCTCCAGGGGGGCTAGCGGAGGCGCCGGGGAGCTGTTTTTT
CASSSRGASGGAGELFF
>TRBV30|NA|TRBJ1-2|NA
TGTGCCTGGATTCCTGGCTGGGGCCGACCTCCCTATGGCTACACCTTC
CAWIPGWGRPPYGYTF
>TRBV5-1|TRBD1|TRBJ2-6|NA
TGCGCCAGCGGGACAGGGACTTCTGGGGCCAACGTCCTGACTTTC
CASGTGTSGANVLTF
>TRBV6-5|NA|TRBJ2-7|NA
TGTGCCAGCAGTTCGGGACACCAATACGAGCAGTACTTC
CASSSGHQYEQYF
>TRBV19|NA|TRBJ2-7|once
TGTGCCAGCGAAATTTTAGGGCGCACGTCCTACGAGCAGTACTTC
CASEILGRTSYEQYF
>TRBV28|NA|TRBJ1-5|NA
TGTGCCAGCTTCGCAGACATTAGCAATCAGCCCCAGCATTTT
CASFADISNQPQHF
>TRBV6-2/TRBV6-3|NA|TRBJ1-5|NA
TGTGCCAGCAGTTATCCCGGGTCGGAGAATCAGCCCCAGCATTTT
CASSYPGSENQPQHF
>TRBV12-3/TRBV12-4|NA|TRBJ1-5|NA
TGTGCCAGCAGTCCCGTCGATTATAGCAATCAGCCCCAGCATTTT
CASSPVDYSNQPQHF
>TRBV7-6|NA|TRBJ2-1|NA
TGTGCCAGCAGTTCCACTAATGAGCAGTTCTTC
CASSSTNEQFF
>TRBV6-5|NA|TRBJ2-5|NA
TGTGCCAGCAGTTCCCAACCGTACCAAGAGACCCAGTACTTC
CASSSQPYQETQYF
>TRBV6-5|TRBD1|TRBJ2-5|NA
TGTGCCAGCAGTTACTCCGGGACAGGGGTCGAGACCCAGTACTTC
CASSYSGTGVETQYF
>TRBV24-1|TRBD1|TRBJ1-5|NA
TGTGCCACCAGTGATTCTCCCGGACAGGATAGCAATCAGCCCCAGCATTTT
CATSDSPGQDSNQPQHF
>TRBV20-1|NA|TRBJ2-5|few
TGCAGTGCTAGAGTGGACTTCGGGCAAGAGACCCAGTACTTC
CSARVDFGQETQYF
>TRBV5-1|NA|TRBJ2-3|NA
TGCGCCAGCAGCTTGGCGGGCCATGACACAGATACGCAGTATTTT
CASSLAGHDTDTQYF
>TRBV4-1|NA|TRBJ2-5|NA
TGCGCCAGCAGCCAAGATAAGATACAAGAGACCCAGTACTTC
CASSQDKIQETQYF
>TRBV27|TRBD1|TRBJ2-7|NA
TGTGCCAGCCGGACAGGGAAGACCCACGAGCAGTACTTC
CASRTGKTHEQYF
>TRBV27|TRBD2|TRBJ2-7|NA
TGTGCCAGCAGTTTATCGGCGGGGGAGTTCTACGAGCAGTACTTC
CASSLSAGEFYEQYF
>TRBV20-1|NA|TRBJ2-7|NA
TGCAGTGCTAGACCCGGGAGAACCTACGAGCAGTACTTC
CSARPGRTYEQYF
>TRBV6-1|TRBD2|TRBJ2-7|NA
TGTGCCAATTCACCGGGACTAGCGGGAGAGCAGTACTTC
CANSPGLAGEQYF
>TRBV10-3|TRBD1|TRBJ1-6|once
TGTGCCAGCTGGCTGGGACAGCCCAATTCACCCCTCCACTTT
CASWLGQPNSPLHF
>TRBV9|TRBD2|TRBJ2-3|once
TGTGCCAGCAGCTCGTTAGCGGGGGGGACCACAGATACGCAGTATTTT
CASSSLAGGTTDTQYF
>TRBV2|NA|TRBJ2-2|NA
TGTGCCAGCAGTGAAGCCGGCGGGGAGCTGTTTTTT
CASSEAGGELFF
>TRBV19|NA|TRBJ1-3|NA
TGTGCCAGTATTCGAAAGGCGAGAAGCGGAAACACCATATATTTT
CASIRKARSGNTIYF
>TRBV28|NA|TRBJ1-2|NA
TGTGCCAGCAGGACCGGGGCCGGATATGGCTACACCTTC
CASRTGAGYGYTF
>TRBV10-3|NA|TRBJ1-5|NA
TGTGCCATCAGTGAGCGTAATCAGCCCCAGCATTTT
CAISERNQPQHF
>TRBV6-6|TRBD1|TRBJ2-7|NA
TGTGCCAGCATCCCCGGGACAGGCTACGAGCAGTACTTC
CASIPGTGYEQYF
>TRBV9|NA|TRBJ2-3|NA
TGTGCCAGCAGAAGGAGCGGGAGCACAGATACGCAGTATTTT
CASRRSGSTDTQYF
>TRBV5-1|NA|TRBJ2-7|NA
TGCGCCAGCAGCTTGGGTACTAGTCCCCGAGCGCAGTACTTC
CASSLGTSPRAQYF
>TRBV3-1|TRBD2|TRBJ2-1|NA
TGTGCCAGCAGCCAAGGGACTAGCGCCAACAATGAGCAGTTCTTC
CASSQGTSANNEQFF
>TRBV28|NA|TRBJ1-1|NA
TGTGCCACTGATAAAGATTACACTGAAGCTTTCTTT
CATDKDYTEAFF
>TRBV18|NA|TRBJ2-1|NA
TGTGCCAGCTCACCCGCCGATTTGGCTACCTACAATGAGCAGTTCTTC
CASSPADLATYNEQFF
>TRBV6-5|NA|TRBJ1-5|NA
TGTGCCAGCAGGTTAAGTCGGAATCAGCCCCAGCATTTT
CASRLSRNQPQHF
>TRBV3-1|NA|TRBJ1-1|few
TGTGCCAGCAGCCAGGTCAACACTGAAGCTTTCTTT
CASSQVNTEAFF
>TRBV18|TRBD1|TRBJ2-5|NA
TGTGCCAGCTCACCACCTCAGGACAGGGGAGAGACCCAGTACTTC
CASSPPQDRGETQYF
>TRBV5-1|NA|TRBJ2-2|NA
TGCGCCAGCAGCTTGGTCATGGCGAACACCGGGGAGCTGTTTTTT
CASSLVMANTGELFF
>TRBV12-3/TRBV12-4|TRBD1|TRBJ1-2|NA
TGTGCCAGCAGTTTAGAGAACAGGGGTACCGAGAGCTACACCTTC
CASSLENRGTESYTF
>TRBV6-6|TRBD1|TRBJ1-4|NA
TGTGCCAGCAGAGGACAGGCCGGGTCAACTAATGAAAAACTGTTTTTT
CASRGQAGSTNEKLFF
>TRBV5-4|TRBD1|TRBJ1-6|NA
TGTGCCAGCAGCTCTTGGACAGGGAATAATTCACCCCTCCACTTT
CASSSWTGNNSPLHF
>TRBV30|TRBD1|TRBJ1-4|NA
TGTGCCTGGAGTCCTACCCGGACAGGGGCTAATGAAAAACTGTTTTTT
CAWSPTRTGANEKLFF
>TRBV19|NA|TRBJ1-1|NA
TGTGCCAGTAGTCTCAGAGGCTCTAACACTGAAGCTTTCTTT
CASSLRGSNTEAFF
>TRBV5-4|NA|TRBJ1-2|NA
TGTGCCAGCAGCCCTCGTGAGGGGGACGGCTACACCTTC
CASSPREGDGYTF
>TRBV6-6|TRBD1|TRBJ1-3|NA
TGTGCCAGCAGTGCGACAGGGAAAGGAAACACCATATATTTT
CASSATGKGNTIYF
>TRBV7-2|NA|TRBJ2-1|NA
TGTGCCAGCAGCTTAGAGGCCACCGATTACAATGAGCAGTTCTTC
CASSLEATDYNEQFF
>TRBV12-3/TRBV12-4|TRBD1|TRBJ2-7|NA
TGTGCCAGCACCAAAACTGAGACAGGGAACGAGCAGTACTTC
CASTKTETGNEQYF
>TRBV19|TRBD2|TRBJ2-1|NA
TGTGCCAGTAGTAATACGGCGGGAGTTTTAGACGGTCGGTTCTTC
CASSNTAGVLDGRFF
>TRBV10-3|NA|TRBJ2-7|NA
TGTGCCATCAGCGGGACTTTCTACGAGCAGTACTTC
CAISGTFYEQYF